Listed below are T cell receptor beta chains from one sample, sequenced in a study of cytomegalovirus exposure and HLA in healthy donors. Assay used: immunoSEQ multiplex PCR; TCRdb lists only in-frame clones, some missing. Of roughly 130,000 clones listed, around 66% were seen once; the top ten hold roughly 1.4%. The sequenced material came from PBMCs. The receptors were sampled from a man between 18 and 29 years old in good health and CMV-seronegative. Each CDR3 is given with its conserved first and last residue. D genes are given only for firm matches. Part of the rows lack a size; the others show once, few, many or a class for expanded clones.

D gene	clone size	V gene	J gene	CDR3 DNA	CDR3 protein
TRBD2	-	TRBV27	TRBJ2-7	TGTGCCAGCAGTTCCGGACTAGCGGGAGTTTCCGAGCAGTACTTC	CASSSGLAGVSEQYF
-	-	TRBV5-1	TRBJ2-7	TGCGCCAGCAGCTCCCCGGGGGTTTCCTACGAGCAGTACTTC	CASSSPGVSYEQYF
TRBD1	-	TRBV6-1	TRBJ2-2	TGTGCCAGCACGACAGGGGGCGCGATTTCCGGGGAGCTGTTTTTT	CASTTGGAISGELFF
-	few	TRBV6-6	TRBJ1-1	TGTGCCAGCATAACAGGGTATGAAGCTTTCTTT	CASITGYEAFF
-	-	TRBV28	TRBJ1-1	TGTGCCAGCGGGCAAGGGGGAGGGTACACTGAAGCTTTCTTT	CASGQGGGYTEAFF
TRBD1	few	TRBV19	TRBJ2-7	TGTGCCAGTAGTATAGGCGGGACAGGGAGTGGCGAGCAGTACTTC	CASSIGGTGSGEQYF
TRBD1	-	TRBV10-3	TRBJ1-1	TGTGCCATCAGTCCGGGACAGCCAGAGAACACTGAAGCTTTCTTT	CAISPGQPENTEAFF
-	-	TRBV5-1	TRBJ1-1	TGCGCCAGCAGCCCAAGACCGGCCGGAGACACTGAAGCTTTCTTT	CASSPRPAGDTEAFF
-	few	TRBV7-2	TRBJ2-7	TGTGCCAGCAGCTCAGGGATCGGATACGAGCAGTACTTC	CASSSGIGYEQYF
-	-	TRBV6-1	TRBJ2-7	TGTGCCAGCAGTGAAGCGTCCGGGAGGCAGTACTTC	CASSEASGRQYF
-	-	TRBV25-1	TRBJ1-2	TGTGCCAGCAGAGCGCAGGGGTATGACTATGGCTACACCTTC	CASRAQGYDYGYTF
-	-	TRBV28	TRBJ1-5	TGTGCCAGCAGTTTATACGGAGCGGGGGGGGTGGCCCAGCATTTT	CASSLYGAGGVAQHF
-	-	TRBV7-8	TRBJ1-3	TGTGCCAGCAGCGCTCAGCCGACAGTTACCATCTCTGGAAACACCATATATTTT	CASSAQPTVTISGNTIYF
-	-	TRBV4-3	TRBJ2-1	TGCGCCAGCAGCCAAGATCGCAGCGATCCGACTCCCCCGTTCTTC	CASSQDRSDPTPPFF
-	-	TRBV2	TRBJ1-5	TGTGCCAGCATCGGCAGGGAGGGGGGCAATCAGCCCCAGCATTTT	CASIGREGGNQPQHF
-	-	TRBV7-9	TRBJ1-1	TGTGCCAGCAGACAGGACATGAACACTGAAGCTTTCTTT	CASRQDMNTEAFF
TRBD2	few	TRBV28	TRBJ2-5	TGTGCCAGCAGTTTATGGACGGGGGGGGGAGAGACCCAGTACTTC	CASSLWTGGGETQYF
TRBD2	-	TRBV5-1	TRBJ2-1	TGCGCCAGCTGCGAGGTGCTAGCGGGAGAAGACAATGAGCAGTTCTTC	CASCEVLAGEDNEQFF
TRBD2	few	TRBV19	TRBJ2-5	TGTGCCAGTAGTTCCCTCCTCCTAGCGGGGGGGACCCAGTACTTC	CASSSLLLAGGTQYF
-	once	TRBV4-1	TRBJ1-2	TGCGCCAGCACCCCCCCCGGGTACGGCCGCGGGGAACACTATGGCTACACCTTC	CASTPPGYGRGEHYGYTF
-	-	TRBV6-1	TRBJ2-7	TGTGCCAGCAGTGCTTCTAGGGGCGAGCAGTACTTC	CASSASRGEQYF
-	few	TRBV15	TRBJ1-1	TGTGCCACCAGCAGAGATGCGATGAACACTGAAGCTTTCTTT	CATSRDAMNTEAFF
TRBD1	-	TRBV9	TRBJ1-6	TGTGCCAGCAGCGCAGGGACAGGGATTGGGGCCTATAATTCACCCCTCCACTTT	CASSAGTGIGAYNSPLHF
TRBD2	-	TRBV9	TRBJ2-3	TGTGCCAGCAGCGTAGAGACTAGCGGGGAACATACGCAGTATTTT	CASSVETSGEHTQYF
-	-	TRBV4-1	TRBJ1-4	TGCGCCAGCAGCCAGGCGGGGGCAGTAGAAAAACTGTTTTTT	CASSQAGAVEKLFF
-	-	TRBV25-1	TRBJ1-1	TGTGCCAGCAGTGCACCCGGGACACACACTGAAGCTTTCTTT	CASSAPGTHTEAFF
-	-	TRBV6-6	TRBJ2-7	TGTGCCAGCAGTTACCCGGGGTACTCCTACGAGCAGTACTTC	CASSYPGYSYEQYF
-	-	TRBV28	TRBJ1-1	TGTGCCAGCAGTTTTCCTTCCGGGACTATCACTGAAGCTTTCTTT	CASSFPSGTITEAFF
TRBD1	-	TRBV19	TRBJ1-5	TGTGCCAGTAGTATGATGGACAGGGGACTCAATCAGCCCCAGCATTTT	CASSMMDRGLNQPQHF
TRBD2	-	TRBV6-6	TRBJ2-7	TGTGCCAGTAGTCCGGGACTAGAGTCTTCCGAGCAGTACTTC	CASSPGLESSEQYF
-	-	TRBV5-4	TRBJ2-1	TGTGCCAGCAGCTTTGCAGGGGGGCACAATGAGCAGTTCTTC	CASSFAGGHNEQFF
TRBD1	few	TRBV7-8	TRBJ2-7	TGTGCCAGCAGACCTCTACCGGGACAGATAAGCTCCTACGAGCAGTACTTC	CASRPLPGQISSYEQYF
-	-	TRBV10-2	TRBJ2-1	TGCGCCAGCAGTGAAAGGAGTAGGCCTGGTTACAATGAGCAGTTCTTC	CASSERSRPGYNEQFF
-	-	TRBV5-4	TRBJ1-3	TGTGCCAGCAGCTTGCGGGGGGACGGAAACACCATATATTTT	CASSLRGDGNTIYF
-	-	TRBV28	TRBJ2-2	TGTGCCAGCAGCCTCGTTAAGGGTGCGGGCGGGGAGCTGTTTTTT	CASSLVKGAGGELFF
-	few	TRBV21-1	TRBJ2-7	TGTGCCAGCAGCAAAGAGGGGGGGAAACAGGTGGGCTCCTACGAGCAGTACTTC	CASSKEGGKQVGSYEQYF
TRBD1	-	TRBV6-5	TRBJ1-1	TGTGCCAGCAGCTCTACAGGGGCTCGCACTGAAGCTTTCTTT	CASSSTGARTEAFF
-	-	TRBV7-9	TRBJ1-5	TGTGCCAGCAGCTTGAGTGTTGAGCCCCGCCAGCCCCAGCATTTT	CASSLSVEPRQPQHF
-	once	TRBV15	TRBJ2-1	TGTGCCTCCAGCAGAGCCGACGGGGGCTCCTACAATGAGCAGTTCTTC	CASSRADGGSYNEQFF
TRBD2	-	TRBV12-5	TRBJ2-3	TGTGCTAGTGGTTCTAGCGGGGGATACACAGATACGCAGTATTTT	CASGSSGGYTDTQYF
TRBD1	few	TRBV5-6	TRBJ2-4	TGTGCCAGCAGTCACACAGGGGGCGCGGGGAACATTCAGTACTTC	CASSHTGGAGNIQYF
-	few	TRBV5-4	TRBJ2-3	TGTGCCAGCATCCCCCCAGGCACAGATACGCAGTATTTT	CASIPPGTDTQYF
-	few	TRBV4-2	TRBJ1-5	TGTGCCAGCAGCCAAGTGGCAGCGAATAGCAATCAGCCCCAGCATTTT	CASSQVAANSNQPQHF
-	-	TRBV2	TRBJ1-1	TGTGCCAGCTGGACACGAACTGAAGCTTTCTTT	CASWTRTEAFF
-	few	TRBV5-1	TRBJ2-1	TGCGCCAGCAGCTGGCGGAGCTCCTACAATGAGCAGTTCTTC	CASSWRSSYNEQFF
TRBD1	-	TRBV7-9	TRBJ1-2	TGTGCCAGCAGCCCGGGACAGGGCAACTACACCTTC	CASSPGQGNYTF
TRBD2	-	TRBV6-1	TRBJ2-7	TGTGCCAGCAGTGAGAGGCGGGGGGTTTACGAGCAGTACTTC	CASSERRGVYEQYF
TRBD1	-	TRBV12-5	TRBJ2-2	TGTGCTAGTGGTTTGTCTAGGACAGGCAACACCGGGGAGCTGTTTTTT	CASGLSRTGNTGELFF
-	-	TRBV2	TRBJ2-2	TGTGCCAGCAGGGGTACGGGAGTGAACACCGGGGAGCTGTTTTTT	CASRGTGVNTGELFF